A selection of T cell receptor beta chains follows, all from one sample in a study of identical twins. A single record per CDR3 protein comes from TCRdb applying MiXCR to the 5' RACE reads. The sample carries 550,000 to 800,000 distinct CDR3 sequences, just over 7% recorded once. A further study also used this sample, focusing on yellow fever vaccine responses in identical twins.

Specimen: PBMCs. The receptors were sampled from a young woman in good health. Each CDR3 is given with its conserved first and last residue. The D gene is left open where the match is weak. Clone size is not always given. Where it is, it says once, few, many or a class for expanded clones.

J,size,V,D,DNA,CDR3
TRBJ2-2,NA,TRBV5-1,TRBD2,TGCGCCAGCAGCCTCTCTAGCGGGAGTCCGATCGGGGAGCTGTTTTTT,CASSLSSGSPIGELFF
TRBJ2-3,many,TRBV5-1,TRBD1,TGCGCCAGCAGCTCCTGGGCCGGGACAGGGCAAGATACGCAGTATTTT,CASSSWAGTGQDTQYF
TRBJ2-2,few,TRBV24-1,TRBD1,TGTGCCACCGGGACAGGGGCCTCGGATACCGGGGAGCTGTTTTTT,CATGTGASDTGELFF
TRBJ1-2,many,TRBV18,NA,TGTGCCAGCTCACCACAGGAGAACTATGGCTACACCTTC,CASSPQENYGYTF
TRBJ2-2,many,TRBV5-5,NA,TGTGCCAGCAGCTTGTATTTGGCGGGGAACACCGGGGAGCTGTTTTTT,CASSLYLAGNTGELFF
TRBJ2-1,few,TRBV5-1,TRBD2,TGCGCCAGCAGGGGGACTAGCGGGAGCTCGGGCGACAATGAGCAGTTCTTC,CASRGTSGSSGDNEQFF
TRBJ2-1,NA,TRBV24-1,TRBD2,TGTGCCACCAGTGTGACTAGCGCCCGAGTGGATGAGCAGTTCTTC,CATSVTSARVDEQFF
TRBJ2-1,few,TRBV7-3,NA,TGTGCCAGCAGCTTAACGTATCAAGAGGAGGTGGGTTACAATGAGCAGTTCTTC,CASSLTYQEEVGYNEQFF
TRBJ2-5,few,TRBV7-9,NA,TGTGCCAGCAGCTTAGCATCTGATAGAGAGACCCAGTACTTC,CASSLASDRETQYF
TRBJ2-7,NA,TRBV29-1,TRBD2,TGCAGCGTTGAAAGCCCCGGGACTAGCGGATTCTACGAGCAGTACTTC,CSVESPGTSGFYEQYF
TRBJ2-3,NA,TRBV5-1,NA,TGCGCCAGCAGCATCCTTGGCGGGCCAAGCACAGATACGCAGTATTTT,CASSILGGPSTDTQYF
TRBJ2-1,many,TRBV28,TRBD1,TGTGCCAGCAGTTTATGGGCGACAGGGGTGAATGAGCAGTTCTTC,CASSLWATGVNEQFF
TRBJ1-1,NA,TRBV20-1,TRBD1,TGCAGTGCTAGCCGGGACAGCAAATTGAACACTGAAGCTTTCTTT,CSASRDSKLNTEAFF
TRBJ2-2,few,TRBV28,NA,TGTGCCAGCAGTTTCGTCTGGGCTAGCAGAACCGGGGAGCTGTTTTTT,CASSFVWASRTGELFF
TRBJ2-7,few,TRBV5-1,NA,TGCGCCAGCAGCCCAGGGCCGGAGTGGTCCTACGAGCAGTACTTC,CASSPGPEWSYEQYF
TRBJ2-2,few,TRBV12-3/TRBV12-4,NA,TGTGCCAGCAGTTTAACTAGGCCAAACACCGGGGAGCTGTTTTTT,CASSLTRPNTGELFF
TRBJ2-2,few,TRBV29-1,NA,TGCAGCGTTCATAACACCGGGGAGCTGTTTTTT,CSVHNTGELFF